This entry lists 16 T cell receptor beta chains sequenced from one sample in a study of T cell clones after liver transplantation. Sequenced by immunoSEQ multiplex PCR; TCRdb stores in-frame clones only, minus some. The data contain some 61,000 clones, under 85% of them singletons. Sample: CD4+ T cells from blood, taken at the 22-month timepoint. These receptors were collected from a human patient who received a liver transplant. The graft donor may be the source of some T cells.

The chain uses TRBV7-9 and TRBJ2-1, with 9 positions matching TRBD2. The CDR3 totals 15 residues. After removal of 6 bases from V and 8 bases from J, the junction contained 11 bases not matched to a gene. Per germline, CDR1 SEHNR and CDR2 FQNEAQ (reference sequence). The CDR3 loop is CASRRPAGGPHEQFF. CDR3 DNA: TGTGCCAGCAGACGTCCCGCGGGGGGGCCCCATGAGCAGTTCTTC.

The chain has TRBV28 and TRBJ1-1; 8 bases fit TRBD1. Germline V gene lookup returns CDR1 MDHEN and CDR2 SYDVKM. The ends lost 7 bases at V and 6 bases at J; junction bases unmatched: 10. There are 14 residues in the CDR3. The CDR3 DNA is TGTGCCAGCACTCCACAGGGGGGGCGTCCTGAAGCTTTCTTT. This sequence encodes CASTPQGGRPEAFF.

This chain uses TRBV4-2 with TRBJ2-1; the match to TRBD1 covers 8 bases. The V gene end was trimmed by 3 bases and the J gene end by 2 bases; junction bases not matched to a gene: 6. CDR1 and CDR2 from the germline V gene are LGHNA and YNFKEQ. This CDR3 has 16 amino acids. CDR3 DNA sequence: TGTGCCAGCAGCCACCTAATGGACAGGGCCTACAATGAGCAGTTCTTC. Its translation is CASSHLMDRAYNEQFF.

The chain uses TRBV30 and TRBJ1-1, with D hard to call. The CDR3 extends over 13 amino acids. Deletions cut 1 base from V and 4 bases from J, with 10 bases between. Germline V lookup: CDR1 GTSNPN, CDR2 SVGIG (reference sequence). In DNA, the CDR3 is TGTGCCTGGAGTGGGGTCCGGGGCACTGAAGCTTTCTTT. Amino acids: CAWSGVRGTEAFF.

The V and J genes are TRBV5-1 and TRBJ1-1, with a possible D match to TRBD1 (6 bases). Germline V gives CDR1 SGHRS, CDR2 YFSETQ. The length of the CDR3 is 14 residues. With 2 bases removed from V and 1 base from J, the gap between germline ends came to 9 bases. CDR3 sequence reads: CASSFLQGNTEAFF. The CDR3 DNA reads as TGCGCCAGCAGCTTTCTACAGGGGAACACTGAAGCTTTCTTT.

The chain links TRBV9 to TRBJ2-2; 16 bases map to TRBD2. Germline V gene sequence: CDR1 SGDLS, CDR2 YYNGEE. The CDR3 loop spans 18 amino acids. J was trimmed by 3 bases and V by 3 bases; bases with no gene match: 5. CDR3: CASSAGLAGGLYTGELFF. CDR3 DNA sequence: TGTGCCAGCAGCGCGGGACTAGCGGGGGGGCTCTACACCGGGGAGCTGTTTTTT.

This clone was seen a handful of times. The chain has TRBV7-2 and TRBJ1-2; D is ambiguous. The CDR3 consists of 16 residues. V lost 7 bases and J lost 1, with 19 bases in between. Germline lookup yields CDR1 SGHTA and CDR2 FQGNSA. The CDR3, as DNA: TGTGCCAGCACCTCGACATTTATCCCTTTTAACTATGGCTACACCTTC. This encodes CASTSTFIPFNYGYTF.

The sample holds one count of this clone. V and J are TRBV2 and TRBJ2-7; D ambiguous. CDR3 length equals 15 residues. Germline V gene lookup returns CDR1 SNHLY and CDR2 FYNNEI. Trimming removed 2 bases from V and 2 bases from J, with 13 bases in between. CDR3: CASSESYLTTYEQYF. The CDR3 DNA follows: TGTGCCAGCAGTGAAAGTTACCTAACTACCTACGAGCAGTACTTC.

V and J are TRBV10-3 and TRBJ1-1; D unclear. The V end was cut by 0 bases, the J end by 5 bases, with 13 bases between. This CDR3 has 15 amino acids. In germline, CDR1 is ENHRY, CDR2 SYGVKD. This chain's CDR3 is CAISESDRGSTEAFF. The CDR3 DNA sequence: TGTGCCATCAGTGAGTCGGATCGCGGGTCTACTGAAGCTTTCTTT.

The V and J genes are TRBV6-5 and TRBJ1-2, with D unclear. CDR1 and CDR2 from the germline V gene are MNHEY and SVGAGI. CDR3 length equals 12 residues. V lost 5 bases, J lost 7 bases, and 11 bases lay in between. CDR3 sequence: CASSPEVPGYTF. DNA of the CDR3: TGTGCCAGCAGTCCAGAAGTTCCTGGCTACACCTTC.

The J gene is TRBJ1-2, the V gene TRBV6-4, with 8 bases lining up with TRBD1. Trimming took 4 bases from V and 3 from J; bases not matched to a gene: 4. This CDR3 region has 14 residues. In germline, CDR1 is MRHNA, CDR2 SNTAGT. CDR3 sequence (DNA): TGTGCCAGCAGTGCTGTACAGGGGGACTATGGCTACACCTTC. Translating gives CASSAVQGDYGYTF.

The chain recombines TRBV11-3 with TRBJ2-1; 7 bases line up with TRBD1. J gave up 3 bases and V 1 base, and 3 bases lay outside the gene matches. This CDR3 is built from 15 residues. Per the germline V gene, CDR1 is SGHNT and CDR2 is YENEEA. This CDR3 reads CASSLGQGVYNEQFF. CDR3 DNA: TGTGCCAGCAGCTTAGGTCAGGGGGTCTACAATGAGCAGTTCTTC.

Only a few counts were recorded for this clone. The CDR3, as DNA: TGCGCCAGCAGCTTGGAGGGACAGTCCTATGGCTACACCTTC. The encoded protein is CASSLEGQSYGYTF. This chain uses TRBV5-1 with TRBJ1-2; 7 bases align to TRBD1. Germline V lookup: CDR1 SGHRS, CDR2 YFSETQ. The CDR3 has 14 residues. The ends lost 0 bases at V and 4 bases at J; junction bases unmatched: 3.

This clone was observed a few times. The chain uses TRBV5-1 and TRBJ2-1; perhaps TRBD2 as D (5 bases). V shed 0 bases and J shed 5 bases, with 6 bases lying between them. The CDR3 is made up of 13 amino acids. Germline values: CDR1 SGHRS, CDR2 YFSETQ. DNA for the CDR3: TGCGCCAGCAGCTTGGCCGGGAACAATGAGCAGTTCTTC. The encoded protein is CASSLAGNNEQFF.

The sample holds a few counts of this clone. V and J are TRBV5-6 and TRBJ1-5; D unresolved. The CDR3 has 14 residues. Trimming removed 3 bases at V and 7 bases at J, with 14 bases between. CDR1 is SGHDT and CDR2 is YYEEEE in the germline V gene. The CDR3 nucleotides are TGTGCCAGCAGCTCAAGACGCCGGCGGCAGCCCCAGCATTTT. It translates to CASSSRRRRQPQHF.

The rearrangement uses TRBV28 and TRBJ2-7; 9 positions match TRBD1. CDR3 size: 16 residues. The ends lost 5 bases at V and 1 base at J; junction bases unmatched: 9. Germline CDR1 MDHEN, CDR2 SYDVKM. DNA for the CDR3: TGTGCCAGCAGTCCACCGGACGGGACAGGGTCCTACGAGCAGTACTTC. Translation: CASSPPDGTGSYEQYF. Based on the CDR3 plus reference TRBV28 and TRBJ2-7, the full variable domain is DVKVTQSSRYLVKRTGEKVFLECVQDMDHENMFWYRQDPGLGLRLIYFSYDVKMKEKGDIPEGYSVSREKKERFSLILESASTNQTSMYLCASSPPDGTGSYEQYFGPGTRLTVT.